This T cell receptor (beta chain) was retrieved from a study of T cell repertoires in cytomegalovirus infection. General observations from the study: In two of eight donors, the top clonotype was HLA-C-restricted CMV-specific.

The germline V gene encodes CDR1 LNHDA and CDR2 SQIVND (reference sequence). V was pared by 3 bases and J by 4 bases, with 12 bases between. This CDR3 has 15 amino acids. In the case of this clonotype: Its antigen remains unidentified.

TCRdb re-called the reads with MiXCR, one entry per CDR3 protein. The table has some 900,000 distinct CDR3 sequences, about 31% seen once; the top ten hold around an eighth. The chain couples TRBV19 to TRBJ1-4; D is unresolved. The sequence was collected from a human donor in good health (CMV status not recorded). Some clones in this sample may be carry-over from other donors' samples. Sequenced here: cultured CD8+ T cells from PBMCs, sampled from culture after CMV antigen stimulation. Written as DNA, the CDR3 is TGTGCCAGTAGTATGGAAAACCGCCTTAATGAAAAACTGTTTTTT. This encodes CASSMENRLNEKLFF.